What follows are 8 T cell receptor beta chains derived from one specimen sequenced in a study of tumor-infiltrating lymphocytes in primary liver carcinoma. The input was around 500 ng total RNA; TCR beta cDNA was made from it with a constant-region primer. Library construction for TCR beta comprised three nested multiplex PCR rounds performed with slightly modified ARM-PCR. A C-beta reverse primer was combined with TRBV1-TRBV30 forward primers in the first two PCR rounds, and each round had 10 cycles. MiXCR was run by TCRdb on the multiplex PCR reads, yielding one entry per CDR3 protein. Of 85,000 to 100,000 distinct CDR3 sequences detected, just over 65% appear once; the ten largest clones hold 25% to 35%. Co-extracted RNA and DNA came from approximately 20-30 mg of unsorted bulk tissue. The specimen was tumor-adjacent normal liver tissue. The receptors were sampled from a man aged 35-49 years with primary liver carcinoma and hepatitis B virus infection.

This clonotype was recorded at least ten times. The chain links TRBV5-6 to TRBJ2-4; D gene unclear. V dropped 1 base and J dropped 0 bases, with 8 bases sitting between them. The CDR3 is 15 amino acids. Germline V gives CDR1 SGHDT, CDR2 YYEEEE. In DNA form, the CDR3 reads TGTGCCAGCAGCTTGTTAGGGCTAGCCAAAAACATTCAGTACTTC. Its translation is CASSLLGLAKNIQYF.

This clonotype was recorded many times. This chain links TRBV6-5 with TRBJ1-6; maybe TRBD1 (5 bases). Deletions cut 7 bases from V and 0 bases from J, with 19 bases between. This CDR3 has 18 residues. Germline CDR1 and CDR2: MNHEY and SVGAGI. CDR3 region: CASTPRGPISSYNSPLHF. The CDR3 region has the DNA TGTGCCAGCACCCCCCGGGGCCCTATAAGCTCCTATAATTCACCCCTCCACTTT.

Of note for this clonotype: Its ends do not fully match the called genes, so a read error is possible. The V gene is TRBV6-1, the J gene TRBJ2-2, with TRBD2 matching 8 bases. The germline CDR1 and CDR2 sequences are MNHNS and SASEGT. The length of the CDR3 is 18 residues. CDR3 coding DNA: TGTGCCAGTAGTGAAGAGATTGGGACTAGGTTGAACACCGGGGAGCTGTTTTTT. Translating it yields CASSEEIGTRLNTGELFF.

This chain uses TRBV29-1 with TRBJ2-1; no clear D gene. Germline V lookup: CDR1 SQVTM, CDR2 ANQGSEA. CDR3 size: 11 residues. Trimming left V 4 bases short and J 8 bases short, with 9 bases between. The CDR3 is CSVGPGDEQFF. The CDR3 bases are TGCAGCGTTGGTCCTGGGGATGAGCAGTTCTTC.

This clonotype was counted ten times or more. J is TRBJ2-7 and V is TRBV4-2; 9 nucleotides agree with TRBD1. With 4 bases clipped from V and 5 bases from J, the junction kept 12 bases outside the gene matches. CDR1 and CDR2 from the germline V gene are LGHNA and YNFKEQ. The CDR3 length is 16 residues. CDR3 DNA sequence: TGTGCCAGCAGCCTCAATACAGGGGGCGCTTCCCACGAGCAGTACTTC. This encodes CASSLNTGGASHEQYF.

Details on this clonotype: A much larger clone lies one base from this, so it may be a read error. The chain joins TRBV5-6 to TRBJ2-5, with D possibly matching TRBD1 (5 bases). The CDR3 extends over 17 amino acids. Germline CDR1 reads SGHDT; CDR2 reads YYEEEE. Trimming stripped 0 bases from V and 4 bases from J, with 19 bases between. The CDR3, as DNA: TGTGCCAGCAGCTTGGTGCTCCAGGGTGGGTCTCGAGAGACCCAGTACTTC. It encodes CASSLVLQGGSRETQYF.

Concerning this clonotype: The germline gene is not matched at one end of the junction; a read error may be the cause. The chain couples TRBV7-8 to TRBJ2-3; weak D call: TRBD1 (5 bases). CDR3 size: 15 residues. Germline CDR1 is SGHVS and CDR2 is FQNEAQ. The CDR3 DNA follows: TGTGCTAGCAGCCTGACAGTCCAAAGCACAGATACGCAGTATTTT. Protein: CASSLTVQSTDTQYF.

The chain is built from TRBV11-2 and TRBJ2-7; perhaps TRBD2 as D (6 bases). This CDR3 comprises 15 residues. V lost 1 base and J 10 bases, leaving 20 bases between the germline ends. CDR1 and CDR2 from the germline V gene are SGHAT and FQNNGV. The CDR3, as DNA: TGTGCCAGCAGCTTAGCTCGGGGGTGGGATATCGAACAGTACTTC. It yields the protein CASSLARGWDIEQYF.